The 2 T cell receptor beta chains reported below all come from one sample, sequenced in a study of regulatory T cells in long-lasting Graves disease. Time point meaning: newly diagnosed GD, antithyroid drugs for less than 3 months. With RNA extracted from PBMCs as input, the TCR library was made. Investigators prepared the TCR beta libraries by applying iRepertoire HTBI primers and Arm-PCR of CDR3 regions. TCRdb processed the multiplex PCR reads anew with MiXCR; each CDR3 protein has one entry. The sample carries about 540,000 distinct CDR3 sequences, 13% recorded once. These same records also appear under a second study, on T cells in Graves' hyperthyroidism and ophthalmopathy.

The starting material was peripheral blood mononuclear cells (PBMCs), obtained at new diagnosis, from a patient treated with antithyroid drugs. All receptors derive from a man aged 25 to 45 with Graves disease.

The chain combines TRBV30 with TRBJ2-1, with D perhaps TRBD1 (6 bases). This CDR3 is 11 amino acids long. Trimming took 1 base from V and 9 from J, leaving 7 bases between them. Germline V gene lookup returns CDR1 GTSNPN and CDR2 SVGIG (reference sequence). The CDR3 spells CAWSEGVEQFF. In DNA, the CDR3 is TGTGCCTGGAGTGAGGGGGTTGAGCAGTTCTTC.

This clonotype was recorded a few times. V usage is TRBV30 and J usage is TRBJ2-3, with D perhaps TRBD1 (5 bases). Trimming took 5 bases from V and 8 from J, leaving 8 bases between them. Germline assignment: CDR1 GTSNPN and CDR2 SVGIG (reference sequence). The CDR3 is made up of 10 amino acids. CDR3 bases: TGTGCCTGGGGTAGGGGTACGCAGTATTTT. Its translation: CAWGRGTQYF.